These 9 T cell receptor beta chains were sequenced from one sample in a study of blood T cells in healthy people across ages. A sample-barcoded 5' primer and a J-beta primer mix were used in a second PCR of roughly 7 to 11 cycles. TCRdb re-called the 5' RACE reads with MiXCR, one entry per CDR3 protein. The sample consists of around 1,900,000 distinct CDR3 sequences, about 39% of them appearing once. Material for sequencing was blood. All receptors derive from a human donor in good health.

The V call is TRBV4-3, the J call TRBJ1-5; D not resolved. Germline CDR1 is LGHNA and CDR2 is YSLEER. There are 17 residues in the CDR3. Trimming took 0 bases from V and 0 from J, leaving 12 bases between them. CDR3 in amino acids: CASSQDWMTISNQPQHF. In nucleotides, the CDR3 is TGCGCCAGCAGCCAAGATTGGATGACAATTAGCAATCAGCCCCAGCATTTT.

This clonotype was counted a few times. The chain links TRBV20-1 to TRBJ2-5, with D hard to call. This CDR3 is 12 amino acids long. Trimming took off 5 bases at V and 5 bases at J, with 12 bases between the two ends. Germline CDR1 and CDR2: DFQATT and SNEGSKA (reference sequence). CDR3: CSASKNEETQYF. DNA of the CDR3: TGCAGTGCTTCCAAGAATGAGGAGACCCAGTACTTC.

The CDR3 spells CASSLPRGAEQETQYF. The CDR3 DNA sequence: TGTGCCAGCAGCCTCCCACGGGGAGCGGAGCAAGAGACCCAGTACTTC. This chain uses TRBV7-9 with TRBJ2-5; maybe TRBD2 (5 bases). CDR1 and CDR2 from the germline V gene are SEHNR and FQNEAQ (reference sequence). This CDR3 spans 16 amino acids. V lost 5 bases and J lost 2, with 18 bases in between.

This clonotype showed up many times. The chain couples TRBV7-2 to TRBJ2-7, with D hard to call. The CDR3 spans 12 residues. Trimming removed 5 bases at V and 3 bases at J, with 8 bases between. In germline, CDR1 is SGHTA, CDR2 FQGNSA. The CDR3 loop is CASSIDGYEQYF. The CDR3 coding sequence is TGTGCCAGCAGCATCGATGGCTACGAGCAGTACTTC.

This clonotype has just a few counts. The chain combines TRBV12-3 or TRBV12-4 with TRBJ1-2; the match to TRBD1 covers 8 bases. V dropped 6 bases and J dropped 6; count of bases not matched to a gene: 6. The CDR3 runs to 13 residues. For the CDR3, the DNA is TGTGCCAGCAGCCCCAGGGGGCTTGATGGCTACACCTTC. It codes for CASSPRGLDGYTF.

The chain combines TRBV11-1 with TRBJ2-5; the D is unclear. CDR1 and CDR2 from the germline V gene are SGHAT and FQDESV (reference sequence). Deletions cut 3 bases from V and 2 bases from J, with 13 bases between. The CDR3 extends over 15 amino acids. CDR3 residues: CASSFQSEGQETQYF. The CDR3 DNA follows: TGTGCCAGCAGCTTTCAATCGGAAGGTCAAGAGACCCAGTACTTC.

The gene calls are TRBV20-1 and TRBJ2-1; D uncertain. In germline, CDR1 is DFQATT, CDR2 SNEGSKA (reference sequence). This CDR3 is built from 16 residues. Trimming shortened V by 3 bases and J by 0 bases, and 15 bases separated the two germline ends. The CDR3 loop is CSASRIGSLSYNEQFF. For the CDR3, the DNA is TGCAGTGCTAGCAGGATCGGGTCCCTCTCCTACAATGAGCAGTTCTTC.

The genes are TRBV20-1 and TRBJ2-1; the match to TRBD2 covers 9 bases. Germline V CDR1 and CDR2: DFQATT, SNEGSKA (reference sequence). V gave up 3 bases and J gave up 7 bases; unmatched junction bases: 10. This CDR3 region has 15 residues. CDR3 sequence (DNA): TGCAGTGCTAGTAAGGTGGCGGGGGGGGTGAATGAGCAGTTCTTC. Translated, it gives CSASKVAGGVNEQFF.

The V and J genes are TRBV7-2 and TRBJ1-6; D may be TRBD1 (6 bases). The CDR3 spans 15 residues. Germline V gene data show CDR1 as SGHTA and CDR2 as FQGNSA. V lost 5 bases and J lost 7, with 15 bases in between. The CDR3 DNA reads as TGTGCCAGCAGCGTACGACAGGCTTCAAATTCACCCCTCCACTTT. The encoded protein is CASSVRQASNSPLHF.